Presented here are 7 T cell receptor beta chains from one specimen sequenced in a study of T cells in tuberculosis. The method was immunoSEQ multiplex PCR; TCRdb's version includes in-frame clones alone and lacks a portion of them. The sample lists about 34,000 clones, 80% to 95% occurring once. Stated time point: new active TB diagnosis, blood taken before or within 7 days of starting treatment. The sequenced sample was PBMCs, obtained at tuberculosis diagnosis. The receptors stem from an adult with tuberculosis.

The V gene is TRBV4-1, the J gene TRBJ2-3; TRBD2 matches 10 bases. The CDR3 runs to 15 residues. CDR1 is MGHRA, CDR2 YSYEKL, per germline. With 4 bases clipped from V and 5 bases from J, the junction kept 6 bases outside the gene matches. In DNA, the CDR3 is TGCGCCAGCAGCCCCCTAGCGGGGGTCGGAGATACGCAGTATTTT. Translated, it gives CASSPLAGVGDTQYF.

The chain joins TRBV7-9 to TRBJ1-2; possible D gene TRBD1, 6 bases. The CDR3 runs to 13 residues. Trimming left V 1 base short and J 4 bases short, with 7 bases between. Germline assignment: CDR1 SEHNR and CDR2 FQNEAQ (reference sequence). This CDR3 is CASSLGDTYGYTF. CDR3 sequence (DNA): TGTGCCAGCAGCTTAGGGGACACCTATGGCTACACCTTC.

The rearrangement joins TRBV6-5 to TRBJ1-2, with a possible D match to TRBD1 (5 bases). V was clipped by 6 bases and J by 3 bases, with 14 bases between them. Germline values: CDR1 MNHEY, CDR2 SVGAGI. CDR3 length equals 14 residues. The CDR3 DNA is TGTGCCAGCAGCAGGGCCGGGACTTACTATGGCTACACCTTC. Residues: CASSRAGTYYGYTF.

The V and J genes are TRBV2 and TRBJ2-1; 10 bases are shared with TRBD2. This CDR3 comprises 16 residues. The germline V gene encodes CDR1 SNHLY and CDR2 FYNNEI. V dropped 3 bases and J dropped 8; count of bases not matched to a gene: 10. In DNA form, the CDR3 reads TGTGCCAGCAGTGATCCGCCTAGCGGGAGACTCGATGAGCAGTTCTTC. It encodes CASSDPPSGRLDEQFF.

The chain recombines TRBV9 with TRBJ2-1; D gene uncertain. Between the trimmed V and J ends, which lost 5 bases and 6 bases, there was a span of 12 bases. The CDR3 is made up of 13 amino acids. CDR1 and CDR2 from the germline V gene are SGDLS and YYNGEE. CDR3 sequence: CASRDPTGNEQFF. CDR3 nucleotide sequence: TGTGCCAGCAGAGATCCGACTGGCAATGAGCAGTTCTTC.

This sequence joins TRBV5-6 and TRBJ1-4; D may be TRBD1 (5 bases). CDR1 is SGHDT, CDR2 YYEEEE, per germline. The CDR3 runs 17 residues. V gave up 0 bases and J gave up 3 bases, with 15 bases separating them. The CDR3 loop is CASSLVSGGLANEKLFF. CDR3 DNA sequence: TGTGCCAGCAGCTTGGTCAGTGGGGGGTTGGCTAATGAAAAACTGTTTTTT.

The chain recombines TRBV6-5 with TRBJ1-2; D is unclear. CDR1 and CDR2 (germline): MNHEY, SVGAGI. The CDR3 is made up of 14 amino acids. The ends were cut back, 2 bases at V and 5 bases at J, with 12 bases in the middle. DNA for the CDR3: TGTGCCAGCAGTTACGACGGACTAGATTATGGCTACACCTTC. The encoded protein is CASSYDGLDYGYTF.